The 23 T cell receptor beta chains below come from one sample, sequenced in a study of shared clonotypes between healthy human individuals. The table came from immunoSEQ multiplex PCR; TCRdb's copy has only in-frame clones and leaves some out. The table shows around 690,000 clones, with 90% occurring only once. Specimen: memory CD8+ T cells from PBMCs. Subset indicated: CD45RO+ cells pooled with CCR7-negative TemRA cells. Source of these receptors: a man aged 18-30 years in good health. Some clones in this sample may be carry-over from other donors' samples.

V gene TRBV27 combines with J gene TRBJ1-1, with D possibly being TRBD1 (6 bases). The V and J ends lost 1 base and 3 bases respectively, with 12 bases between them. CDR1 and CDR2 from the germline V gene are MNHEY and SMNVEV (reference sequence). This CDR3 has 15 residues. The CDR3 reads CASSLWPGGDTEAFF. DNA for the CDR3: TGTGCCAGCAGTTTATGGCCGGGGGGCGACACTGAAGCTTTCTTT.

As regards this clone: At the DNA level, this CDR3 is encoded by other sequences in the same sample as well. In DNA form, the CDR3 reads TGTGCCAGCAGTTACTCCAGGGGTGGCAATCAGCCCCAGCATTTT. This translates into CASSYSRGGNQPQHF. V and J are TRBV6-5 and TRBJ1-5, with D possibly TRBD1 on 6 matching bases. Trimming left V 0 bases short and J 2 bases short, with 8 bases between. The length of the CDR3 is 15 residues. The V gene's germline CDR1 is MNHEY and CDR2 SVGAGI.

The rearrangement links TRBV14 to TRBJ2-3, with D maybe TRBD1 (5 bases). Germline V lookup: CDR1 SGHDN, CDR2 FVKESK. V shed 4 bases and J shed 9 bases, with 20 bases lying between them. This CDR3 contains 15 residues. The CDR3 DNA is TGTGCCAGCAGCCGAGACGGCACCCAGGGATGGACGCAGTATTTT. It codes for CASSRDGTQGWTQYF.

The chain recombines TRBV6-5 with TRBJ1-2; D perhaps matches TRBD1 (5 bases). This CDR3 has 14 residues. In germline, CDR1 is MNHEY, CDR2 SVGAGI. Trimming left V 3 bases short and J 6 bases short, with 14 bases between. CDR3 nucleotides: TGTGCCAGCAGTTATGGATTGGGGCAACATGGCTACACCTTC. Translating gives CASSYGLGQHGYTF.

The CDR3 nucleotides are TGTGCCCGAAACCTGAGGGGCAACTATGGCTACACCTTC. Translating it yields CARNLRGNYGYTF. The chain links TRBV30 to TRBJ1-2; perhaps TRBD1 as D (5 bases). Germline CDR1 and CDR2: GTSNPN and SVGIG (reference sequence). Deletions cut 8 bases from V and 2 bases from J, with 15 bases between. The CDR3 is 13 residues long.

The chain combines TRBV5-1 with TRBJ2-7; D possibly corresponds to TRBD1 (5 bases). V was shortened by 4 bases and J by 6 bases, with 20 bases between the two germline ends. Germline lookup yields CDR1 SGHRS and CDR2 YFSETQ. The CDR3 has 15 amino acids. CDR3 region: CASSPIAGSKGEQYF. The CDR3 nucleotides read TGCGCCAGCAGCCCTATAGCAGGGTCAAAAGGCGAGCAGTACTTC.

The chain has TRBV10-3 and TRBJ1-1; 8 bases fit TRBD1. The CDR3 sequence is 14 residues long. The V gene end was trimmed by 7 bases and the J gene end by 5 bases; junction bases not matched to a gene: 9. The V gene's germline CDR1 is ENHRY and CDR2 SYGVKD. CDR3 sequence: CAINPDRVGTEAFF. As DNA, the CDR3 is TGTGCCATCAACCCGGACAGGGTTGGGACTGAAGCTTTCTTT.

This rearrangement joins TRBV29-1 to TRBJ2-2, with unresolved D. Trimming stripped 5 bases from V and 0 bases from J, with 7 bases between. Germline-derived CDR1 and CDR2 are SQVTM and ANQGSEA. This CDR3 has 13 amino acids. The CDR3 DNA reads as TGCAGCGTTCTTCTCGCGAACACCGGGGAGCTGTTTTTT. Its translation is CSVLLANTGELFF.

In this sample, this clone turned up a few times. The chain is built from TRBV27 and TRBJ1-2; possibly TRBD1 for D (5 bases). Trimming shortened V by 5 bases and J by 0 bases, and 13 bases separated the two germline ends. This CDR3 is 15 amino acids long. Germline V gene lookup returns CDR1 MNHEY and CDR2 SMNVEV (reference sequence). Here the CDR3 reads CASSHRDGANYGYTF. The CDR3 coding sequence is TGTGCCAGCAGTCACCGGGACGGGGCTAACTATGGCTACACCTTC.

This chain uses TRBV29-1 with TRBJ2-2; 10 positions match TRBD2. V lost 5 bases to trimming and J lost 3 bases; unmatched junction nucleotides: 9. Per germline, CDR1 SQVTM and CDR2 ANQGSEA. This CDR3 spans 16 amino acids. CDR3 coding DNA: TGCAGCGTTCAGACCGCTAGCGGGAGTTACACCGGGGAGCTGTTTTTT. As protein: CSVQTASGSYTGELFF.

The chain combines TRBV4-2 with TRBJ2-1, with D possibly being TRBD2 (6 bases). From germline, CDR1 is LGHNA and CDR2 YNFKEQ. Between the trimmed V and J ends, which lost 4 bases and 3 bases, there was a span of 7 bases. The CDR3 spans 13 residues. The CDR3 spells CASSLGGYNEQFF. The CDR3 DNA is TGTGCCAGCAGCCTGGGGGGCTACAATGAGCAGTTCTTC.

This chain joins TRBV7-8 and TRBJ2-2; the match to TRBD1 covers 9 bases. The CDR3 runs 15 residues. The germline gives CDR1 SGHVS, CDR2 FQNEAQ. Trimming removed 5 bases from V and 5 bases from J; junction bases left unmatched: 6. CDR3 DNA: TGTGCCAGCAGCCCCCGACAGGGGGGGACCGGGGAGCTGTTTTTT. Its translation: CASSPRQGGTGELFF.

The chain is built from TRBV28 and TRBJ1-1; D gene unclear. Trimming stripped 7 bases from V and 4 bases from J, with 16 bases between. The length of the CDR3 is 14 residues. Germline V gene lookup returns CDR1 MDHEN and CDR2 SYDVKM. CDR3 in amino acids: CASNFLPQSTEAFF. The CDR3, as DNA: TGTGCCAGCAACTTCCTCCCACAGAGCACTGAAGCTTTCTTT.

The rearrangement joins TRBV28 to TRBJ2-2; no definite D call. Germline assignment: CDR1 MDHEN and CDR2 SYDVKM. The CDR3 extends over 16 amino acids. V was cut by 8 bases and J by 4 bases, with 20 bases left in between. DNA of the CDR3: TGTGCCAGCCGCTCCCTTCGTAGAGGATTCACCGGGGAGCTGTTTTTT. It codes for CASRSLRRGFTGELFF. Complete variable domain (other parts from reference TRBV28 and TRBJ2-2): DVKVTQSSRYLVKRTGEKVFLECVQDMDHENMFWYRQDPGLGLRLIYFSYDVKMKEKGDIPEGYSVSREKKERFSLILESASTNQTSMYLCASRSLRRGFTGELFFGEGSRLTVL.

V and J are TRBV7-3 and TRBJ1-2; TRBD1 matches 7 bases. There are 13 residues in the CDR3. From germline, CDR1 is SGHTA and CDR2 FQGTGA. V was clipped by 4 bases and J by 6 bases; unmatched bases: 5. This CDR3 is CASSSQGFHGYTF. The CDR3, as DNA: TGTGCCAGCAGCTCACAGGGGTTCCATGGCTACACCTTC. Based on the CDR3 plus reference TRBV7-3 and TRBJ1-2, the full variable domain is GAGVSQTPSNKVTEKGKYVELRCDPISGHTALYWYRQSLGQGPEFLIYFQGTGAADDSGLPNDRFFAVRPEGSVSTLKIQRTERGDSAVYLCASSSQGFHGYTFGSGTRLTVV.

This rearrangement joins TRBV7-9 to TRBJ2-7, with a weak D call TRBD2 (6 bases). Per the germline V gene, CDR1 is SEHNR and CDR2 is FQNEAQ (reference sequence). This CDR3 is 15 amino acids long. Trimming pared 5 bases from V and 3 bases from J, leaving 17 bases between. CDR3 in DNA: TGTGCCAGCAGCCAAGAGTGGAGGGGCGTCTACGAGCAGTACTTC. Its translation: CASSQEWRGVYEQYF.

V is TRBV11-2 and J is TRBJ1-2; TRBD1 might be the D (5 bases). The V gene lost 1 base and the J gene lost 6 bases, with 18 bases spanning the gap. CDR1 and CDR2 (germline): SGHAT, FQNNGV. The CDR3 contains 16 residues. The CDR3 nucleotides are TGTGCCAGCAGCTTAGGTGCGTCAGGGAGGCCTCATGGCTACACCTTC. The encoded protein is CASSLGASGRPHGYTF.

About this clone: The same CDR3 can be traced to other DNA sequences in this sample. J is TRBJ2-5 and V is TRBV9; D is unresolved. Trimming took off 2 bases at V and 3 bases at J, with 11 bases between the two ends. The CDR3 sequence is 14 residues long. The germline gives CDR1 SGDLS, CDR2 YYNGEE. DNA for the CDR3: TGTGCCAGCAGCGTCTCCGGCACCGAAGAGACCCAGTACTTC. It codes for CASSVSGTEETQYF.

Here the CDR3 DNA reads TGTGCCAGCAGCGCCGGAACGACGTTCACAGATACGCAGTATTTT. The encoded protein is CASSAGTTFTDTQYF. This chain uses TRBV9 with TRBJ2-3, with D unresolved. This CDR3 contains 15 residues. Germline loops: CDR1 SGDLS, CDR2 YYNGEE. Trimming stripped 3 bases from V and 2 bases from J, with 13 bases between.

The chain employs TRBV7-7 and TRBJ1-4; D is possibly TRBD1 (6 bases). CDR1 is SSHAT and CDR2 is FNYEAQ in the germline V gene (reference sequence). With 5 bases removed from V and 8 bases from J, the gap between germline ends came to 15 bases. This CDR3 contains 14 residues. The CDR3, as DNA: TGTGCCAGCAGCAACGGGGGGGCAGGGGAAAAACTGTTTTTT. This encodes CASSNGGAGEKLFF.

The chain links TRBV28 to TRBJ1-2; 9 positions match TRBD1. V lost 7 bases to trimming and J lost 7 bases; unmatched junction nucleotides: 7. Germline-derived CDR1 and CDR2 are MDHEN and SYDVKM. The CDR3 totals 13 residues. The chain's CDR3 is CASNADRGGGYTF. The CDR3 region has the DNA TGTGCCAGCAACGCCGACAGGGGGGGTGGCTACACCTTC.

The DNA of the CDR3 is TGTGCTAGTGGTTTAGCGGGACCGTCCTACAATGAGCAGTTCTTC. Translating gives CASGLAGPSYNEQFF. The chain couples TRBV12-5 to TRBJ2-1, with TRBD2 identical over 7 bases. The CDR3 consists of 15 residues. Germline lookup yields CDR1 LGHNT and CDR2 FRNRAP. Trimming took 3 bases from V and 1 from J; bases not matched to a gene: 3.

The rearrangement links TRBV5-8 to TRBJ2-7; D ambiguous. V lost 2 bases to trimming and J lost 3 bases, with 3 bases between them. The V gene's germline CDR1 is SGHTS and CDR2 YDEGEE. This CDR3 comprises 11 residues. The CDR3 sequence is CASSFDYEQYF. The CDR3 coding sequence is TGTGCCAGCAGCTTCGACTACGAGCAGTACTTC.